Following are 3 T cell receptor beta chains from one sample sequenced in a study of cytomegalovirus exposure and HLA in healthy donors (dated by TCRdb to between 2016 and 2019). Library method: the immunoSEQ multiplex PCR assay. The multiplex PCR relied on a mix of 60 forward primers for TCR Vbeta segments and 13 reverse primers for TCR Jbeta segments. Held by TCRdb, this immuneACCESS table contains in-frame sequences only and omits some clones. Under half of the omission traces to an unresolved V gene where checked; the cause of the rest is unknown. The sample table lists 130,000 or so clones, approximately 80% of them with a count of one. Clones ranked in the top ten supply 2.5% to 3% of the sample. The sequenced sample consisted of PBMCs. The source of these receptors is a woman under 30 in good health and CMV-seropositive.

The chain combines TRBV19 with TRBJ1-3; unclear D gene. Germline CDR1 is LNHDA and CDR2 is SQIVND (reference sequence). Trimming shortened V by 2 bases and J by 3 bases, and 2 bases separated the two germline ends. CDR3 size: 12 residues. CDR3 protein: CASSIYGNTIYF. The CDR3 region has the DNA TGTGCCAGTAGTATATATGGAAACACCATATATTTT.

The sample holds a few counts of this clone. This may stem from a read error, because a much larger clone lies one nucleotide away. V is TRBV30 and J is TRBJ2-1; D is undetermined. Germline CDR1 GTSNPN, CDR2 SVGIG (reference sequence). The CDR3 sequence is 11 residues long. Trimming removed 1 base from V and 8 bases from J, with 6 bases in between. CDR3 DNA sequence: TGTGCCTGGAGTGCGCTATATGAGCAGTTCTTC. Protein sequence: CAWSALYEQFF.

The chain carries TRBV7-2 and TRBJ2-7; possibly TRBD2 for D (7 bases). Trimming took off 3 bases at V and 0 bases at J, with 9 bases between the two ends. The CDR3 has 14 amino acids. Germline lookup yields CDR1 SGHTA and CDR2 FQGNSA. The CDR3 loop is CASSFGGPSYEQYF. The DNA for the CDR3 is TGTGCCAGCAGCTTCGGGGGGCCCTCCTACGAGCAGTACTTC.